The source of this TCR beta chain is a study of T cell responses to AZD1222 COVID-19 vaccine. Study findings and constraints: The donor cohort was predominantly white British with a female majority, and clonal diversity may have been underestimated.

Note on this clone: The antigen is not known.

Trimming removed 5 bases from V and 7 bases from J, with 4 bases in between. The CDR3 consists of 10 residues. The germline V gene has CDR1 MDHEN and CDR2 SYDVKM. Sequenced by immunoSEQ multiplex PCR; TCRdb stores in-frame clones only, minus some. The sample lists 150,000 to 190,000 clones, less than 90% occurring once. Material: peripheral blood, obtained after recovery from COVID-19. The TCR comes from an adult who had recovered from COVID-19. The chain carries TRBV28 and TRBJ2-3, with D unresolved. The CDR3 sequence: CASSLHTQYF. CDR3 nucleotides: TGTGCCAGCAGTCTACATACGCAGTATTTT.